The sequence of this TCR beta chain was determined in a study of post-analysis software for immune sequencing data. This clonotype was counted between two and nine times. The antigen is unknown. Overall study results and limits: There were a handful of TRBV segments more frequent in patients than controls, and TRBV5-6, TRBV5-1 and TRBV20-1 were among them.

V was pared by 3 bases and J by 6 bases, with 21 bases between. The CDR3 spans 15 residues. Germline CDR1 and CDR2: DFQATT and SNEGSKA (reference sequence). Carried by the TCR beta cDNA libraries were unique molecular identifiers. TCRdb reprocessed the PCR reads via MiXCR and lists one record per CDR3 protein. The top ten hold about 4.8% of the sample, which has 740,000 or so distinct CDR3 sequences, roughly half seen once. This receptor was identified in a girl aged 5-17 years with multiple sclerosis. The chain carries TRBV20-1 and TRBJ2-7; D not certain. Sequenced: blood. CDR3 loop: CSASVPARPPREQYF. In nucleotides, the CDR3 is TGCAGTGCTAGTGTTCCAGCGCGGCCCCCCCGCGAGCAGTACTTC.